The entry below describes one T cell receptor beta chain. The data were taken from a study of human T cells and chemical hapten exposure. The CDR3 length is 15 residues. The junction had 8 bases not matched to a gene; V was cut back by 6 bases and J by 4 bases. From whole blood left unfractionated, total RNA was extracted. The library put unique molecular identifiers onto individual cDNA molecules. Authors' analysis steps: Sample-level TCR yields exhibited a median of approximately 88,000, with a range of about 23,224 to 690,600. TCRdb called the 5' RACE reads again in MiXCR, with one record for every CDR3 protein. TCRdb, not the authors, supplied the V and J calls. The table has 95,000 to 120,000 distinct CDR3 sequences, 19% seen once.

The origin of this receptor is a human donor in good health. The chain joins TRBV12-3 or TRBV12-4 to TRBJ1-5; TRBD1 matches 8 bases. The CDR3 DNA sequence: TGTGCCAGCAGATACACAGGGGGAAGGAATCAGCCCCAGCATTTT. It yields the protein CASRYTGGRNQPQHF.